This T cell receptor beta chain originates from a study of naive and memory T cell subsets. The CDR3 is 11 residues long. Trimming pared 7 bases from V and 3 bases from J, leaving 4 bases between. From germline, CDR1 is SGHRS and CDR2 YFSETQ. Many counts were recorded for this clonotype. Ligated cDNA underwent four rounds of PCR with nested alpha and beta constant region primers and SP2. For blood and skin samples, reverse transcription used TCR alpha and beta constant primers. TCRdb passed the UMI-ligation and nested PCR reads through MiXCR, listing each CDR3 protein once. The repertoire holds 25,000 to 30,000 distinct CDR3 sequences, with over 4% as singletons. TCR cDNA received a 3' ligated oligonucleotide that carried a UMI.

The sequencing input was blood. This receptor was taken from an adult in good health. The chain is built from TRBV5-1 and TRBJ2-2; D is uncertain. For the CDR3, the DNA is TGCGCCAGCTACCACACCGGGGAGCTGTTTTTT. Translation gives CASYHTGELFF.